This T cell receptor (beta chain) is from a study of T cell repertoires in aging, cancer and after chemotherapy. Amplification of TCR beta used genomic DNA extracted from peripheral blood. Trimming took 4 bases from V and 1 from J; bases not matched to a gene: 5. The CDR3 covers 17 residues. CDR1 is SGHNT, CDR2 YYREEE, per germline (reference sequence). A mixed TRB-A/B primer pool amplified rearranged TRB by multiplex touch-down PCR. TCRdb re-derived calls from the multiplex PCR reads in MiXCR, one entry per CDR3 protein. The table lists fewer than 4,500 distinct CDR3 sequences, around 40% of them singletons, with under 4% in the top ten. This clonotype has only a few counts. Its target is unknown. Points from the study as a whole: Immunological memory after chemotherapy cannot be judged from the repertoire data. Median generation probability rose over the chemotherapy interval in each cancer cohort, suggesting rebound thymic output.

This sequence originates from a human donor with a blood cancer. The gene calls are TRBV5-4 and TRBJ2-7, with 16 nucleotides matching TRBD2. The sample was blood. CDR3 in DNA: TGTGCCAGCAGCCGGGGACTAGCGGGAGGGCAATCCTACGAGCAGTACTTC. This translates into CASSRGLAGGQSYEQYF.